The rows below give T cell receptor beta chains drawn from one sample of a study of blood T cell repertoires in COVID-19. Generated by immunoSEQ multiplex PCR, the TCRdb table keeps only in-frame clones and is missing some. Of over 200,000 clones in the sample, around nine tenths were seen once. Sequenced input: peripheral blood. The receptors were sampled from a man aged 60 to 69 with COVID-19, enrolled during active disease. CDR3s include the opening cysteine and the closing phenylalanine or tryptophan. Fields, in order: J gene, V gene, clone size, D gene, CDR3 protein, CDR3 DNA. D genes are given only for firm matches. A row's size may be missing; if present it is once, few, many or a size class.

TRBJ1-3,TRBV29-1,-,-,CSVDEGGNTIYF,TGCAGCGTTGACGAGGGCGGAAACACCATATATTTT
TRBJ1-2,TRBV28,-,-,CASIEQGSTNYGYTF,TGTGCCAGCATTGAACAGGGTTCGACTAACTATGGCTACACCTTC
TRBJ2-7,TRBV21-1,-,-,CASSKSRVELHSYEQYF,TGTGCCAGCAGCAAGAGTCGGGTCGAGCTTCACTCCTACGAGCAGTACTTC
TRBJ2-3,TRBV5-6,few,TRBD1,CASSNRGQGMPDTQYF,TGTGCCAGCAGCAACAGGGGACAGGGGATGCCAGATACGCAGTATTTT
TRBJ2-7,TRBV2,-,-,CASSEVVTGYYEQYF,TGTGCCAGCAGTGAGGTTGTAACAGGCTACTACGAGCAGTACTTC
TRBJ2-7,TRBV7-3,-,TRBD2,CASSAASGPYEQYF,TGTGCCAGCAGCGCTGCTAGCGGCCCCTACGAGCAGTACTTC
TRBJ2-1,TRBV10-3,-,-,CAISDSGTQSYNEQFF,TGTGCCATCAGTGATTCGGGGACACAATCCTACAATGAGCAGTTCTTC
TRBJ2-7,TRBV4-1,once,-,CASSQTLNNGEQYF,TGCGCCAGCAGCCAGACACTGAACAATGGCGAGCAGTACTTC
TRBJ2-1,TRBV11-1,-,-,CASSLAGEHNEQFF,TGTGCCAGCAGCTTAGCGGGAGAGCATAATGAGCAGTTCTTC
TRBJ1-1,TRBV6-5,-,TRBD1,CASSRDSYTEAFF,TGTGCCAGCAGTAGGGACAGTTACACTGAAGCTTTCTTT
TRBJ1-2,TRBV6-5,-,-,CASSLHGDFTF,TGTGCCAGCAGTTTACATGGGGACTTCACCTTC
TRBJ1-2,TRBV6-4,-,-,CASRPHGAQSGNYGYTF,TGTGCCAGCAGGCCCCATGGGGCGCAGTCAGGTAACTATGGCTACACCTTC
TRBJ1-1,TRBV20-1,once,-,CSAPLDTEAFF,TGCAGTGCCCCCCTTGACACTGAAGCTTTCTTT
TRBJ2-7,TRBV2,-,TRBD1,CASSEWTGAYEQYF,TGTGCCAGCAGTGAATGGACAGGGGCCTACGAGCAGTACTTC
TRBJ2-2,TRBV2,-,TRBD2,CASAGSGGANTGELFF,TGTGCCTCAGCAGGCTCCGGGGGGGCGAACACCGGGGAGCTGTTTTTT
TRBJ2-7,TRBV5-4,-,TRBD2,CASSGTSGSAYEQYF,TGTGCCAGCAGCGGAACTAGCGGATCAGCCTACGAGCAGTACTTC
TRBJ2-7,TRBV19,-,-,CASSIPGQAYEQYF,TGTGCCAGTAGTATCCCAGGGCAAGCCTACGAGCAGTACTTC
TRBJ1-1,TRBV30,-,-,CAWSVLAAEAFF,TGTGCCTGGAGTGTCCTGGCAGCTGAAGCTTTCTTT
TRBJ2-3,TRBV5-1,-,-,CASSFFLRLGSSTDTQYF,TGCGCCAGCAGCTTTTTTTTAAGACTAGGCTCAAGCACAGATACGCAGTATTTT
TRBJ1-2,TRBV27,-,-,CASRPQSGHLANYGYTF,TGTGCCAGCAGACCCCAGAGTGGACACTTAGCTAACTATGGCTACACCTTC
TRBJ2-2,TRBV5-1,-,TRBD2,CASSYLGTRGGVNTGELFF,TGCGCCAGCAGCTACCTCGGGACTCGCGGGGGGGTGAACACCGGGGAGCTGTTTTTT
TRBJ1-1,TRBV16,-,-,CASSHRSKNTEAFF,TGTGCCAGCAGCCATCGTAGCAAGAACACTGAAGCTTTCTTT
TRBJ2-6,TRBV19,-,-,CASSLQRGANVLTF,TGTGCCAGTAGCCTTCAGCGGGGGGCCAACGTCCTGACTTTC
TRBJ2-2,TRBV7-2,-,-,CASSPGGAGNTGELFF,TGTGCCAGCAGCCCCGGTGGAGCGGGGAACACCGGGGAGCTGTTTTTT
TRBJ1-1,TRBV4-3,-,-,CASSQEKGQLNTEAFF,TGCGCCAGCAGCCAAGAAAAAGGACAGCTGAACACTGAAGCTTTCTTT
TRBJ1-4,TRBV28,-,-,CASRTVISEKLFF,TGTGCCAGCCGGACAGTGATCAGTGAAAAACTGTTTTTT
TRBJ2-7,TRBV6-2/TRBV6-3,-,-,CASSFTDRQPTYEQYF,TGTGCCAGCAGCTTCACTGATAGACAGCCAACCTACGAGCAGTACTTC
TRBJ2-2,TRBV7-2,few,TRBD1,CASRGTGTDTGELFF,TGTGCCAGCAGGGGGACAGGGACAGACACCGGGGAGCTGTTTTTT
TRBJ2-7,TRBV11-2,-,-,CASSFVDRTYEQYF,TGTGCCAGCAGCTTCGTCGACAGAACCTACGAGCAGTACTTC
TRBJ1-2,TRBV2,once,-,CASSVGAFYGYTF,TGTGCCAGCAGTGTGGGGGCTTTCTATGGCTACACCTTC
TRBJ2-1,TRBV24-1,-,TRBD2,CATSTLAGGWNEQFF,TGTGCCACCAGTACTCTAGCGGGAGGGTGGAATGAGCAGTTCTTC
TRBJ2-5,TRBV5-1,-,TRBD2,CASSLSQREGTQYF,TGCGCCAGCAGCTTATCTCAGCGGGAGGGGACCCAGTACTTC
TRBJ1-1,TRBV6-2/TRBV6-3,-,-,CASSYPHQAKNTEAFF,TGTGCCAGCAGTTACCCCCACCAGGCCAAGAACACTGAAGCTTTCTTT
TRBJ2-3,TRBV7-9,-,-,CASSSGVGTLTDTQYF,TGTGCCAGCAGCTCGGGGGTAGGGACTCTCACAGATACGCAGTATTTT
TRBJ2-2,TRBV25-1,-,-,CASSELSGDTGELFF,TGTGCCAGCAGTGAATTGTCAGGGGATACCGGGGAGCTGTTTTTT
TRBJ2-2,TRBV11-2,-,-,CASSLQGGTGELFF,TGTGCCAGCAGCTTACAGGGGGGAACCGGGGAGCTGTTTTTT
TRBJ2-7,TRBV6-1,-,-,CASSRDRSSYEQYF,TGTGCCAGCAGCCGAGACAGATCATCCTACGAGCAGTACTTC
TRBJ2-1,TRBV21-1,-,-,CARDYDSELSYNEQFF,TGTGCCAGGGATTACGACTCAGAGCTCTCCTACAATGAGCAGTTCTTC
TRBJ1-6,TRBV3-1/TRBV3-2,-,TRBD1,CASSPSPAGGNSPLHF,TGTGCCAGCAGCCCGTCCCCGGCAGGGGGCAATTCACCCCTCCACTTT
TRBJ1-1,TRBV18,-,-,CASSPTITGTSEAFF,TGTGCCAGCTCACCGACAATCACCGGGACATCCGAAGCTTTCTTT
TRBJ1-4,TRBV4-1,-,TRBD1,CASSQDHTGGGEKLFF,TGCGCCAGCAGCCAAGATCATACAGGGGGGGGTGAAAAACTGTTTTTT
TRBJ2-2,TRBV3-1/TRBV3-2,-,TRBD2,CASSRSSGFYTGELFF,TGTGCCAGCAGCCGCTCTAGCGGGTTTTACACCGGGGAGCTGTTTTTT
TRBJ2-5,TRBV3-1/TRBV3-2,-,TRBD2,CASSQGAQWGGGVQETQYF,TGTGCCAGCAGCCAAGGCGCCCAGTGGGGCGGGGGGGTGCAAGAGACCCAGTACTTC
TRBJ2-7,TRBV7-2,-,TRBD1,CASSLGTGGSSYEQYF,TGTGCCAGCAGCCTGGGGACAGGGGGAAGCTCCTACGAGCAGTACTTC
TRBJ2-1,TRBV27,-,TRBD2,CASSFSLAGAFGEQFF,TGTGCCAGCAGTTTCTCGCTAGCGGGGGCATTCGGTGAGCAGTTCTTC
TRBJ2-3,TRBV27,-,TRBD2,CASSFVGGSTDTQYF,TGTGCCAGCAGTTTTGTCGGGGGGAGCACAGATACGCAGTATTTT
TRBJ2-7,TRBV28,-,-,CASSLSSYEQYF,TGTGCCAGCAGTCTGTCCTCCTACGAGCAGTACTTC
TRBJ2-1,TRBV11-2,-,TRBD2,CASSRTSGDNEQFF,TGTGCCAGCAGCCGTACCAGCGGGGACAATGAGCAGTTCTTC
TRBJ1-2,TRBV3-1/TRBV3-2,-,TRBD1,CASSQAARGLYGYTF,TGTGCCAGCAGCCAAGCGGCCAGGGGGCTCTATGGCTACACCTTC
TRBJ1-2,TRBV28,-,-,CASGWGEPNYGYTF,TGTGCCAGCGGCTGGGGGGAGCCTAACTATGGCTACACCTTC
TRBJ1-1,TRBV29-1,once,TRBD1,CSTNRGSNTEAFF,TGCAGCACAAACAGGGGATCGAACACTGAAGCTTTCTTT